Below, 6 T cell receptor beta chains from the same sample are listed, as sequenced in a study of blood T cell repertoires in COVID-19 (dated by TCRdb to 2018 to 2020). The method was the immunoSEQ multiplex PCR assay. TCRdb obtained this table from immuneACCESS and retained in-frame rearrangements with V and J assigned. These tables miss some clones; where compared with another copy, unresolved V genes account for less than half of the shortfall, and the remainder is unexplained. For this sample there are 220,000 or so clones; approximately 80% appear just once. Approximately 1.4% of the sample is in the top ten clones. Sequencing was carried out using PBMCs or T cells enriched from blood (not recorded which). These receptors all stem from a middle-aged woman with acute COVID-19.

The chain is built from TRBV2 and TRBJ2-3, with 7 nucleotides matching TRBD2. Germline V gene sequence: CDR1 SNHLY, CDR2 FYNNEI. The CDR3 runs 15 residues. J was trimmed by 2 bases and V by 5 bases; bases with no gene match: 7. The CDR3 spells CASSPILASTDTQYF. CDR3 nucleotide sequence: TGTGCCAGCAGTCCCATACTAGCGTCCACAGATACGCAGTATTTT.

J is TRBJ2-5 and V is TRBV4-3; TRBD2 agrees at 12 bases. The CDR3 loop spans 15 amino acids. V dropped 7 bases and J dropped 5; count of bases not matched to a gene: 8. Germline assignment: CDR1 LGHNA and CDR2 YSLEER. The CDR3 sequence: CASNSRTSGTETQYF. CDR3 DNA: TGCGCCAGCAACTCCAGGACTAGCGGGACGGAGACCCAGTACTTC.

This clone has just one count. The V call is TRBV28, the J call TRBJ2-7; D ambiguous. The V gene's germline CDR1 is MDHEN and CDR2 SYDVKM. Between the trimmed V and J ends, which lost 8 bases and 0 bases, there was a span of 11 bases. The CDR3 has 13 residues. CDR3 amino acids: CASGQANSYEQYF. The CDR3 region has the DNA TGTGCCAGCGGCCAGGCAAACTCCTACGAGCAGTACTTC.

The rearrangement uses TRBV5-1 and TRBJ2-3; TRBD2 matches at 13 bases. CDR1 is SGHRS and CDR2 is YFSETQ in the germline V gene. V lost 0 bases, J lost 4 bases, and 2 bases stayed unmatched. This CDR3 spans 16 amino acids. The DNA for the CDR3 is TGCGCCAGCAGCTTGGGGACTAGCGGGGGCGCAGATACGCAGTATTTT. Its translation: CASSLGTSGGADTQYF. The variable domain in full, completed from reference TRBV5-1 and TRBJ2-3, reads KAGVTQTPRYLIKTRGQQVTLSCSPISGHRSVSWYQQTPGQGLQFLFEYFSETQRNKGNFPGRFSGRQFSNSRSEMNVSTLELGDSALYLCASSLGTSGGADTQYFGPGTRLTVL.

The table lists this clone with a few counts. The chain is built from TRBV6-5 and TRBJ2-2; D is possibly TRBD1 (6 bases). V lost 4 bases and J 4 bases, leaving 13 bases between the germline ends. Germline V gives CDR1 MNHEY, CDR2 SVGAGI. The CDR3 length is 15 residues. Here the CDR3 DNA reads TGTGCCAGCAGTTCCACCGGGACACTCACCGGGGAGCTGTTTTTT. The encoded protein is CASSSTGTLTGELFF.

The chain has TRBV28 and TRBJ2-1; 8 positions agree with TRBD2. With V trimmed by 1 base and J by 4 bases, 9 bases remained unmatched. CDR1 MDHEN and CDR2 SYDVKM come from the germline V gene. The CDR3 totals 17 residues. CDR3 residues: CASSLSRGASGYNEQFF. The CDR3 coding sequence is TGTGCCAGCAGTTTATCTCGAGGGGCTAGCGGGTACAATGAGCAGTTCTTC.